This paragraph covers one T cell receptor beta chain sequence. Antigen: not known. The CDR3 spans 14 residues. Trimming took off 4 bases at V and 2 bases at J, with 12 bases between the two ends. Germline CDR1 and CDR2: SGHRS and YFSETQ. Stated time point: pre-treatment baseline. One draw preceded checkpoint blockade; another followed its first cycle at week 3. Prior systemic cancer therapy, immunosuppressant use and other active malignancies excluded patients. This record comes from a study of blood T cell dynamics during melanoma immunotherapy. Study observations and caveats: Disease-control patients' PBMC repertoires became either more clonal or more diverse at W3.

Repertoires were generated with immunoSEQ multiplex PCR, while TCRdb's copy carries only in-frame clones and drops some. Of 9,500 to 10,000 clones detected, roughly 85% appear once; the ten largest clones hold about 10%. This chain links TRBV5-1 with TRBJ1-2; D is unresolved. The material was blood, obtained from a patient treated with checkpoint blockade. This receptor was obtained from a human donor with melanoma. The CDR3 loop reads CASSIGGQNYGYTF. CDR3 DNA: TGCGCCAGCAGCATTGGAGGGCAGAACTATGGCTACACCTTC.